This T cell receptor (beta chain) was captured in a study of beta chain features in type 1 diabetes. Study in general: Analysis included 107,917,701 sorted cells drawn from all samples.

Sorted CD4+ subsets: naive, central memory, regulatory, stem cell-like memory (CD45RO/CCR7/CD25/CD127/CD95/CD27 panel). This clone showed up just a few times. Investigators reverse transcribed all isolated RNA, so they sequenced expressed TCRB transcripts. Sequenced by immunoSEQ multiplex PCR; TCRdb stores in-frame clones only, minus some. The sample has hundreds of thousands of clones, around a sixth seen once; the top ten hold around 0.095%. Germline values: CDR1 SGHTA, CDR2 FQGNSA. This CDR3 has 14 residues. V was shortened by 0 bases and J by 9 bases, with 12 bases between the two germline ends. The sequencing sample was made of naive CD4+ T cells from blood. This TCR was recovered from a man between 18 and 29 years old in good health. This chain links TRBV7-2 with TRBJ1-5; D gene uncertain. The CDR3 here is CASSLAGSQRPQHF. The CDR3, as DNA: TGTGCCAGCAGCTTAGCAGGGAGCCAACGGCCCCAGCATTTT. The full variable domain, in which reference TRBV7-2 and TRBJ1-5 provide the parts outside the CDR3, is GAGVSQSPSNKVTEKGKDVELRCDPISGHTALYWYRQSLGQGLEFLIYFQGNSAPDKSGLPSDRFSAERTGGSVSTLTIQRTQQEDSAVYLCASSLAGSQRPQHFGDGTRLSIL.